Many counts were recorded for the clone carrying this T cell receptor beta chain. Antigen: not known. The data derive from a study of T-cell reconstitution after alpha-beta-depleted transplantation in children. Findings and limits, study-wide: Some patients' high day-60 TCRbeta diversity was traced to surviving recipient T cells and thymic progenitors. A year post-transplant, T-cell counts and diversity derived mostly from newly produced T cells. Two months or so post-transplant, alpha-beta T cells reportedly derived from several hundred expanded graft clones.

V lost 1 base, J lost 8 bases, and 3 bases lay in between. The CDR3 covers 11 residues. Per germline, CDR1 SGHDN and CDR2 FVKESK. This sample's TCRbeta library carried unique molecular identifier barcodes. TCRdb re-derived calls from the PCR reads in MiXCR, one entry per CDR3 protein. The data show about 100,000 distinct CDR3 sequences, 4.5% to 7.5% seen once. Sample: PBMCs, mostly from graft donor cells, taken 60 days after TCRalphabeta/CD19-depleted stem cell transplant. The origin of this receptor is a female patient aged 2-10 years who had a stem cell transplant for Fanconi anemia, so the T cells may come from the graft donor. The chain is built from TRBV14 and TRBJ2-1; D not resolved. In DNA form, the CDR3 reads TGTGCCAGCAGCCAAGTTCATGAGCAGTTCTTC. It is translated as CASSQVHEQFF.